This T cell receptor (beta chain) originates from a study of neoadjuvant anti-PD-1 for oral cavity cancer. As for the study in general: Patients without progression received a fourth nivolumab dose around day 43, then surgical resection on days 50-56. Study-level results: Greater tumor shrinkage accompanied bigger post-treatment sizes of preexisting clones.

Libraries were prepared by immunoSEQ multiplex PCR; TCRdb keeps only in-frame clonotypes and omits some of them. The sample includes over 5,500 clones, roughly 54% of them seen just once. This clone was counted only a few times. What it binds is unknown. This clonotype was obtained from a person aged 40-85 years with oral cavity squamous cell carcinoma. The specimen comprised tumor tissue, sampled before nivolumab (anti-PD-1) treatment.

The CDR3 is CASSFRGFETQYF. CDR3 sequence (DNA): TGTGCCAGCAGCTTTCGTGGGTTTGAGACCCAGTACTTC. The rearrangement uses TRBV7-2 and TRBJ2-5, with D uncertain. This CDR3 is 13 amino acids long. Germline-derived CDR1 and CDR2 are SGHTA and FQGNSA. Trimming pared 3 bases from V and 5 bases from J, leaving 10 bases between.